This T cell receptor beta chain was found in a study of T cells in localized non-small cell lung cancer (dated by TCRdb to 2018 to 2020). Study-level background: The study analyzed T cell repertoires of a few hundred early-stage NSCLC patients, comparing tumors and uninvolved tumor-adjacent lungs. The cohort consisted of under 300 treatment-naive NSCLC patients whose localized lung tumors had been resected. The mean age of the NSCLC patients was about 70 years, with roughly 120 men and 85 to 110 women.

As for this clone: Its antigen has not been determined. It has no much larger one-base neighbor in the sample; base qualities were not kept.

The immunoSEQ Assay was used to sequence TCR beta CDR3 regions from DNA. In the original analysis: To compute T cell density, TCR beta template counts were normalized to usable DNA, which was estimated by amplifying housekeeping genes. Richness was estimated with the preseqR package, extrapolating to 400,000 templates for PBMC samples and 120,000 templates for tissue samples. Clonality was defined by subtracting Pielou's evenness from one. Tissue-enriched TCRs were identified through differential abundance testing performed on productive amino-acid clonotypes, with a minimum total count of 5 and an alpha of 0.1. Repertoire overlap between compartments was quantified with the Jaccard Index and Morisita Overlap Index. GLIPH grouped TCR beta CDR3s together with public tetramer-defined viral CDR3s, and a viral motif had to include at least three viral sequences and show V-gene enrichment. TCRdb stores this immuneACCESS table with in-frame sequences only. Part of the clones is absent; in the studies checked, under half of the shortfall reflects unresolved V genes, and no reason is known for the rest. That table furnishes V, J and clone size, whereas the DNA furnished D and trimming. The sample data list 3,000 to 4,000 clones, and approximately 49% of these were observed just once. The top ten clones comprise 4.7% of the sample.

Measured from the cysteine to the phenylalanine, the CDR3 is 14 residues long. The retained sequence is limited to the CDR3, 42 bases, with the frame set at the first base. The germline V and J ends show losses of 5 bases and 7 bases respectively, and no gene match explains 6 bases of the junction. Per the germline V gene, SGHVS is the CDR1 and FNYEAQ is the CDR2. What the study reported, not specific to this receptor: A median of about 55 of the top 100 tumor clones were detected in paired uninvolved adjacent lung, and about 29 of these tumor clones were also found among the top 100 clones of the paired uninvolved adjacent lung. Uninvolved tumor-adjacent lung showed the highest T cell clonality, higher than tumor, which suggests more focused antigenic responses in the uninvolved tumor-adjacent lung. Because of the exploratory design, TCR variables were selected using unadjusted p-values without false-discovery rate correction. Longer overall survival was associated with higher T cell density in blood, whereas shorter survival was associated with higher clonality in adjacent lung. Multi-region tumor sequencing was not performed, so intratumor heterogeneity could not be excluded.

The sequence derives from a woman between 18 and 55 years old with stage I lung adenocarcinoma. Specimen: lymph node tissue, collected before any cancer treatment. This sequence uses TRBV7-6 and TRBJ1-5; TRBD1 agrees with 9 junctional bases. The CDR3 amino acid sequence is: CASSPDRGGQPQHF. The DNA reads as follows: TGTGCCAGCAGCCCGGACAGGGGAGGCCAGCCCCAGCATTTT.